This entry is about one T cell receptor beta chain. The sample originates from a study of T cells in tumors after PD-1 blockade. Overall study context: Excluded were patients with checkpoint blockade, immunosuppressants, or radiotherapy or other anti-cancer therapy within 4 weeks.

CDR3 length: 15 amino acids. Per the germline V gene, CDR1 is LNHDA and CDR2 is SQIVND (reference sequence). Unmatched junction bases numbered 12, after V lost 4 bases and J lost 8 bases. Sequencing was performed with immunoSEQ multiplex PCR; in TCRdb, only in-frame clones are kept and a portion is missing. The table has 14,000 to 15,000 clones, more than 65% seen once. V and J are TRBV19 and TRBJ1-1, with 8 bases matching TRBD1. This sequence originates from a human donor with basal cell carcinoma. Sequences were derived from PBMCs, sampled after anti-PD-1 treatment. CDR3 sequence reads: CASSKRTGTYPEAFF. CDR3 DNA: TGTGCCAGTAGTAAAAGGACAGGGACATACCCAGAAGCTTTCTTT.